The rows below give T cell receptor beta chains drawn from one sample of a study of cytomegalovirus exposure and HLA in healthy donors. The method was immunoSEQ multiplex PCR; TCRdb's version includes in-frame clones alone and lacks a portion of them. Of roughly 120,000 clones in the sample, 79% were seen once. The sample consisted of PBMCs. The receptors stem from a man aged 25-40 years in good health and CMV-seropositive. The CDR3 runs from the conserved cysteine through the conserved F or W.

j_call v_call cdr3_aa
TRBJ2-3 TRBV5-1 CASSLDGLAGGADTQYF
TRBJ2-3 TRBV19 CASSGTGKVEDTQYF
TRBJ2-5 TRBV11-2 CASSLVEGGPMETQYF
TRBJ2-5 TRBV2 CASTSPRGAQETQYF
TRBJ1-1 TRBV30 CAWRTPGTSANTEAFF
TRBJ2-7 TRBV28 CASSSHEGQGSYEQYF
TRBJ2-7 TRBV7-6 CASSLAGVYEQYF
TRBJ2-7 TRBV5-1 CASTRTVDRTFSYEQYF
TRBJ1-5 TRBV5-5 CASSLIAGQSNQPQHF
TRBJ2-2 TRBV29-1 CSVEDLGQGDFNTGELFF